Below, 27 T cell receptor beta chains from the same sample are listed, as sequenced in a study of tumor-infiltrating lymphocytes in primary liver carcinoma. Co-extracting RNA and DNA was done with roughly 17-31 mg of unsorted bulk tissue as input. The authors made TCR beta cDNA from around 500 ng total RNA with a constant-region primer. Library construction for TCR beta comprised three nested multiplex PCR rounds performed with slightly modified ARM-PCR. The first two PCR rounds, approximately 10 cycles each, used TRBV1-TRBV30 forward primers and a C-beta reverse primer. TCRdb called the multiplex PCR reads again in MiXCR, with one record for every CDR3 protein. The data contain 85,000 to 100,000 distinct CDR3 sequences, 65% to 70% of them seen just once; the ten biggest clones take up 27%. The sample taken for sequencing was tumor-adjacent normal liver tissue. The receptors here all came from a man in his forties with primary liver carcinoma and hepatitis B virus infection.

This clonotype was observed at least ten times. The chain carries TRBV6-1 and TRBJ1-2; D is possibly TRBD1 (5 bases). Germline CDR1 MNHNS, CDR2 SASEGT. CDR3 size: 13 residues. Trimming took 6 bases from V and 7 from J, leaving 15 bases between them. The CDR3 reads CASSSLTAGGYTF. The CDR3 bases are TGTGCCAGCAGCTCCTTGACAGCTGGTGGCTACACCTTC.

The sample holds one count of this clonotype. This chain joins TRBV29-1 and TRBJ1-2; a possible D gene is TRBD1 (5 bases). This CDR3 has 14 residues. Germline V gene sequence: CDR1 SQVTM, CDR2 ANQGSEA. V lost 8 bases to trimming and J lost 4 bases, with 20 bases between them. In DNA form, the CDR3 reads TGCAGCATTCCGAGAAGGGGCAGCTCCTATGGCTACACCTTC. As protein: CSIPRRGSSYGYTF.

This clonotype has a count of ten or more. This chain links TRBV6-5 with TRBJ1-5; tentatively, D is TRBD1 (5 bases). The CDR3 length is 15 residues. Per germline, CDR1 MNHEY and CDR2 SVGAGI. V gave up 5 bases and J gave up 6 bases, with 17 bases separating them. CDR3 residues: CASSRTAGGTQPQHF. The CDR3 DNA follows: TGTGCCAGCAGTCGGACGGCCGGAGGGACTCAGCCCCAGCATTTT.

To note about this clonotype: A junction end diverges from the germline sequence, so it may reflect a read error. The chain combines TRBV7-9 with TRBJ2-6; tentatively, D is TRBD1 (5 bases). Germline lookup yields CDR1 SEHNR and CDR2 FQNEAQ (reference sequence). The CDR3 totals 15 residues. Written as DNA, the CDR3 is TGTGCAAGCAACACCTTGGGCTCTGGGGCCAACGCCCTGACTTTC. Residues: CASNTLGSGANALTF. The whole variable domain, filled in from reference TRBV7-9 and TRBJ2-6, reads DTGVSQNPRHKITKRGQNVTFRCDPISEHNRLYWYRQTLGQGPEFLTYFQNEAQLEKSRLLSDRFSAERPKGSFSTLEIQRTEQGDSAMYLCASNTLGSGANALTFGAGSRLTVL.

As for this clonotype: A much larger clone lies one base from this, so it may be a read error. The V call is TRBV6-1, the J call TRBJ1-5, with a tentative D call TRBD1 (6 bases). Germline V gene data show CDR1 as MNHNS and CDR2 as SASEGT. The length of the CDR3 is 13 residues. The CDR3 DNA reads TGTGCCAGTCGACAGGCCTACAATCAGTCCCAGCATTTT. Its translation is CASRQAYNQSQHF.

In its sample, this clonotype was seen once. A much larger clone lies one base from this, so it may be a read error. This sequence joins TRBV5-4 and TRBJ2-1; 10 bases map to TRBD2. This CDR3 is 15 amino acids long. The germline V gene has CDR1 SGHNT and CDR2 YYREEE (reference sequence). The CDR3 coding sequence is TGTGCCAGCAGCCCAACTAGCGGGGTTTACAATGAGCAGCTCTTC. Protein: CASSPTSGVYNEQLF.

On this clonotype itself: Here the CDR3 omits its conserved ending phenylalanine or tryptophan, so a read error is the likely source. CDR3 in amino acids: CASSPRDTGELFS. The CDR3 coding sequence is TGTGCCAGCAGTCCCCGCGACACCGGGGAGCTGTTTTCT. The V call is TRBV2, the J call TRBJ2-2; D is ambiguous. Trimming took off 5 bases at V and 3 bases at J, with 7 bases between the two ends. Germline-derived CDR1 and CDR2 are SNHLY and FYNNEI. This CDR3 has 13 amino acids.

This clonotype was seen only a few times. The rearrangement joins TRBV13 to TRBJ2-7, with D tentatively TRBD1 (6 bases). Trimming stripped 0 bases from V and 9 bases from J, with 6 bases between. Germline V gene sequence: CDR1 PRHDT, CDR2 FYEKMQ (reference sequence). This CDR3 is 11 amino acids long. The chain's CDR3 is CASSLGRGQYF. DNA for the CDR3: TGTGCCAGCAGCTTAGGCAGGGGGCAGTACTTC.

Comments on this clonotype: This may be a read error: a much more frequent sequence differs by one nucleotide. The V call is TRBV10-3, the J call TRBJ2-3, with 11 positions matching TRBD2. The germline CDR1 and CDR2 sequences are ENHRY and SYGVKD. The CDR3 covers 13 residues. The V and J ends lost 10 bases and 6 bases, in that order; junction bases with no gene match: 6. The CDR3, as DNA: TGTGCCACCCGGACTAGCGGGTGGGATACGCAGTATTTT. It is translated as CATRTSGWDTQYF.

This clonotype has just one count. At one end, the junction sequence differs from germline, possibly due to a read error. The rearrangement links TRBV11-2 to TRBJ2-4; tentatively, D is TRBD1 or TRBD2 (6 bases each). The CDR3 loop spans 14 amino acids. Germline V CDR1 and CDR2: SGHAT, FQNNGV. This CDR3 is CASSPQRGWDIRYF. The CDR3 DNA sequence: TGTGCTAGCAGCCCCCAACGGGGGTGGGACATTCGGTACTTT.

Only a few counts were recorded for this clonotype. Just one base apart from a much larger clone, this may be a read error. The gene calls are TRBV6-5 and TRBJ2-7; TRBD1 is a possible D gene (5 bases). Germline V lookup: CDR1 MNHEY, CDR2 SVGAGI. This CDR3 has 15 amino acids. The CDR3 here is CTSSYSTASSYEQYF. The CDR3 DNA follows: TGTACCAGCAGTTACTCGACAGCTAGCTCCTACGAGCAGTACTTC.

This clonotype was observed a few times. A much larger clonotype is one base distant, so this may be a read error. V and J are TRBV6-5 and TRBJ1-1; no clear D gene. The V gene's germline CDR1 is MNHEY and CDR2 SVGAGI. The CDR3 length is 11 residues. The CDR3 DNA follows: TGTGCCAACAGTTCTGGCACTGAAGCTTTCTTT. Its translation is CANSSGTEAFF.

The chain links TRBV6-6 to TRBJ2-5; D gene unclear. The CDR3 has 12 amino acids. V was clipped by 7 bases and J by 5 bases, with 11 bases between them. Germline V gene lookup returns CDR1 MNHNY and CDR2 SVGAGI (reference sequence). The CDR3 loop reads CASMEAYETQYF. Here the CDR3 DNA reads TGTGCCAGCATGGAAGCTTATGAGACCCAGTACTTC.

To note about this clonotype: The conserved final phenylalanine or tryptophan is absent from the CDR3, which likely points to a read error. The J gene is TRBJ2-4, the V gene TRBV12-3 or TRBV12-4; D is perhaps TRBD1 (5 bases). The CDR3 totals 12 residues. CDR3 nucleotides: TGTGCCAACAGTTTGGCAAGGGGCTATCAGTACTTA. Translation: CANSLARGYQYL.

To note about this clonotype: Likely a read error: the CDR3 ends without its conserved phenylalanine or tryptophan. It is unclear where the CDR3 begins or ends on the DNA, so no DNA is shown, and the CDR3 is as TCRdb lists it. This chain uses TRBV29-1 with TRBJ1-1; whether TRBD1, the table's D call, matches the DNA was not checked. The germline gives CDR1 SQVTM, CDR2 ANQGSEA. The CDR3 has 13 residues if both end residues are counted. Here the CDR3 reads CSVQNREATEASL.

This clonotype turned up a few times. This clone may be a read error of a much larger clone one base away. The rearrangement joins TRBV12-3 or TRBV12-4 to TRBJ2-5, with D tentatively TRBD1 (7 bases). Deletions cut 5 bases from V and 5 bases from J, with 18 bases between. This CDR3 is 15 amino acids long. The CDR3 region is CASSLRGGGAETQYF. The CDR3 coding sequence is TGTGCCAGCAGTCTCCGTGGAGGGGGCGCGGAGACCCAGTACTTC.

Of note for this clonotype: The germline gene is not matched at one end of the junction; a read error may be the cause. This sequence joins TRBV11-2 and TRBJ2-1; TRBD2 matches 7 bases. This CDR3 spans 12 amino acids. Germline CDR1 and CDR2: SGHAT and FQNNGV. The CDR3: CAGSLAGDGQFF. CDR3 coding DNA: TGTGCCGGCAGCTTGGCGGGGGATGGGCAGTTCTTC.

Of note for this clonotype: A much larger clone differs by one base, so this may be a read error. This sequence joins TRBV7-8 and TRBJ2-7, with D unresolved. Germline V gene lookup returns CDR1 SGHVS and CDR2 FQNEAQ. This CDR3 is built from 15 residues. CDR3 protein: CVSSLEVSLSYEQYF. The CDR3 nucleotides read TGTGTCAGCAGCTTAGAAGTAAGCCTCTCCTACGAGCAGTACTTC.

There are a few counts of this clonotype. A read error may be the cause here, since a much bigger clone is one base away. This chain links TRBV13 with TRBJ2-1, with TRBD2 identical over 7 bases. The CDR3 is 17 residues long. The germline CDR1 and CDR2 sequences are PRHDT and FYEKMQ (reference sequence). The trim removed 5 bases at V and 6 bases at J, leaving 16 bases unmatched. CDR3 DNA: TGTGCCAGCAGCACCTATTCGGGAGGCTTCCTCTGCAATGAGCAGTTCTTC. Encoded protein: CASSTYSGGFLCNEQFF.

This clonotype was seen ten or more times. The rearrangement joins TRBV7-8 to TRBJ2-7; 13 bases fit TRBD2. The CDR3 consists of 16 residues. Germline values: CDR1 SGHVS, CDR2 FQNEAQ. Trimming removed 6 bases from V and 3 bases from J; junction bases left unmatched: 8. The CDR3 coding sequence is TGTGCCAGCAGTGGACTAGCGGGAGTGTCTTTCTACGAGCAGTACTTC. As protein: CASSGLAGVSFYEQYF.

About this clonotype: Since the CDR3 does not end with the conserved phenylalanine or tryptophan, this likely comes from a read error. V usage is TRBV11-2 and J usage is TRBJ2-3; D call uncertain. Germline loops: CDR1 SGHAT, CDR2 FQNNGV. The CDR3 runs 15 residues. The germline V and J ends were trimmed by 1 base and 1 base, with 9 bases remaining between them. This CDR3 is CASSLAPTGTDTQYS. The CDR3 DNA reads TGTGCCAGCAGCTTAGCCCCGACTGGCACAGATACGCAGTATTCT.

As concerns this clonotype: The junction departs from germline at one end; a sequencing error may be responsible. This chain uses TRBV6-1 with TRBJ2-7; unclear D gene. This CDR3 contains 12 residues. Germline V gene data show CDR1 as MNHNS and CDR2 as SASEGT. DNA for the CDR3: TGTGGCAGCAGTAACGGACCCTACGAGCAGTATTTC. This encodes CGSSNGPYEQYF.

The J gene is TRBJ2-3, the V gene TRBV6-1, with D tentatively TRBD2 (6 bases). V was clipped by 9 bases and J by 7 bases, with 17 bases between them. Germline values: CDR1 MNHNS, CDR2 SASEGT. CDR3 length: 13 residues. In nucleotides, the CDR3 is TGTGCCAGTAGTTACTCGGGGGAATATACGCAGTATTTT. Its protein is CASSYSGEYTQYF.

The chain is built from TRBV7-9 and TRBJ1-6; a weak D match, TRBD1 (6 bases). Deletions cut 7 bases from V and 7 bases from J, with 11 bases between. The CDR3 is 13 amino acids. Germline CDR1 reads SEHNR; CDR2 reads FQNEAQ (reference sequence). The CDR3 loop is CASTWGPNSPLHF. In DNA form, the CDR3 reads TGTGCCAGCACTTGGGGGCCCAATTCACCCCTCCACTTT.

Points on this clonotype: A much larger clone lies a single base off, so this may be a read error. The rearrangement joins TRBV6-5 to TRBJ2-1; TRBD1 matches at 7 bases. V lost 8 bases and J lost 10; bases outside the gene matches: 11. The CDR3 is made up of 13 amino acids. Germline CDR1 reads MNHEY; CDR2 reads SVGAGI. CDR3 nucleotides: TGTGCCAGCGGGGGACAGTGGGCAGGAGAGCAGTTCTTC. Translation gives CASGGQWAGEQFF.

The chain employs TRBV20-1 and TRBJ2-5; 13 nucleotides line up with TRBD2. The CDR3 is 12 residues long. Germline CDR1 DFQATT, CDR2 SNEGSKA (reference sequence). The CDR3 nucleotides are TGCAGCACTAGCGGGGGGGAAGAGACCCAGTACTTC. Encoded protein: CSTSGGEETQYF.

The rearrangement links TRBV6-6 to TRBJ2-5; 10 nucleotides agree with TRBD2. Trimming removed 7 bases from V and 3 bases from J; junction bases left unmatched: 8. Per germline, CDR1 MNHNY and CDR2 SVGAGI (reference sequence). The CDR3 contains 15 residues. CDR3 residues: CASTTGLAREETQYF. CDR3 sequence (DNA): TGTGCCAGCACGACGGGACTAGCGAGAGAAGAGACCCAGTACTTC.